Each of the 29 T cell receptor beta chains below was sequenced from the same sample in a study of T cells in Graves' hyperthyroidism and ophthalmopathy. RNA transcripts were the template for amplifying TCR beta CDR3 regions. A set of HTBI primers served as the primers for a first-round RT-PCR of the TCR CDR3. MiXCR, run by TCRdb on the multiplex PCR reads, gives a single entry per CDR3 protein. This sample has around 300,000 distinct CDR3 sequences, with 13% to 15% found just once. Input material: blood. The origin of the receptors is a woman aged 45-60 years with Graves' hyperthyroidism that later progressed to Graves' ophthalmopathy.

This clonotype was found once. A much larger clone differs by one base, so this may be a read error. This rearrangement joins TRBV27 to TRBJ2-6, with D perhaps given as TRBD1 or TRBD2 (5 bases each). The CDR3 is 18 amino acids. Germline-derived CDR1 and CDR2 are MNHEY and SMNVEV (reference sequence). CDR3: CASSPYGTRGSGASVLTF. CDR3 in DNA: TGTGCCAGCAGTCCGTACGGGACCCGAGGGTCTGGGGCCAGCGTCCTGACTTTC.

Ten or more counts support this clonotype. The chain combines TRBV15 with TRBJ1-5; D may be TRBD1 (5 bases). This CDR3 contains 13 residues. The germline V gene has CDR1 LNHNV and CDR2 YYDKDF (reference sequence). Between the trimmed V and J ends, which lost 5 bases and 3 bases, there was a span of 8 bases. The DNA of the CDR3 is TGTGCCACCAGCTGGGGGACCAATCAGCCCCAGCATTTT. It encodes CATSWGTNQPQHF. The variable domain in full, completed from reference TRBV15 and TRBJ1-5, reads DAMVIQNPRYQVTQFGKPVTLSCSQTLNHNVMYWYQQKSSQAPKLLFHYYDKDFNNEADTPDNFQSRRPNTSFCFLDIRSPGLGDTAMYLCATSWGTNQPQHFGDGTRLSIL.

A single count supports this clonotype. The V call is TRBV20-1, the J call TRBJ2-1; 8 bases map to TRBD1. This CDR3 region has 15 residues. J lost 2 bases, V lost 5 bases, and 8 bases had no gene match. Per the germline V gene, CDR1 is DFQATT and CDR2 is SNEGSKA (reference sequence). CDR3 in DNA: TGCAGTGCTGCCCTGGACAGGGTTACCTACAATGAGCAGTTCTTC. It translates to CSAALDRVTYNEQFF.

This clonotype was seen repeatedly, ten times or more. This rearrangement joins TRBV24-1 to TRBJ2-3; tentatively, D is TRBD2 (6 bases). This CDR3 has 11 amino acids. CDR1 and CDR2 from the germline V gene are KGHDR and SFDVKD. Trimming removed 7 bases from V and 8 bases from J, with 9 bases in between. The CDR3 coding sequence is TGTGCCACCAGGCAGGAGGGTACGCAGTATTTT. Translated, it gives CATRQEGTQYF.

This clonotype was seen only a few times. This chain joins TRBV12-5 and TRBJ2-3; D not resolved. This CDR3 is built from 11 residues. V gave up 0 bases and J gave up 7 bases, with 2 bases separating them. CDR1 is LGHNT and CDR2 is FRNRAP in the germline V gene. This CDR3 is CASGLVNTQYF. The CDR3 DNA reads TGTGCTAGTGGTTTGGTAAATACGCAGTATTTT.

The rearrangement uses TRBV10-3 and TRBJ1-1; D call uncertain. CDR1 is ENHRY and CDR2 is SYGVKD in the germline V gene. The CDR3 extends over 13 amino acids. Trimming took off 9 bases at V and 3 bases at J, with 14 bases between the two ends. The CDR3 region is CAISGIEDTEAFF. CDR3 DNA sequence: TGTGCCATTTCCGGGATCGAGGACACTGAAGCTTTCTTT.

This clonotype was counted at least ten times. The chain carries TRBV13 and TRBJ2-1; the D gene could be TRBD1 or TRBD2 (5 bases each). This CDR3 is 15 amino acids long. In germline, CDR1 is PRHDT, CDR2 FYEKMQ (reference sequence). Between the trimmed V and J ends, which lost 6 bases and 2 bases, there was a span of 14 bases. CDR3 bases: TGTGCCAGCAGTCCGGGGACCGGGACCTACAATGAGCAGTTCTTC. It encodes CASSPGTGTYNEQFF.

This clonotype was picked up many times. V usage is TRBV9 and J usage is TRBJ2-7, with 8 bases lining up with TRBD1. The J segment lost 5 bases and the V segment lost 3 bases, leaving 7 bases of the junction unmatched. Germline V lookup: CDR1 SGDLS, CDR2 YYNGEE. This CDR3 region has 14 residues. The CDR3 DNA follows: TGTGCCAGCAGCGAGTCGGACAGGGCCCACGAGCAGTACTTC. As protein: CASSESDRAHEQYF.

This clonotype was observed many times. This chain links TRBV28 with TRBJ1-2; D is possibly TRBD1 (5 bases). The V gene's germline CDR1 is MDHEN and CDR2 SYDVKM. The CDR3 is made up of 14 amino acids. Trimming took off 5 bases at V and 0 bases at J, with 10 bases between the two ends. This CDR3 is CASSRRQTNYGYTF. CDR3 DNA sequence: TGTGCCAGCAGTAGGCGACAGACTAACTATGGCTACACCTTC.

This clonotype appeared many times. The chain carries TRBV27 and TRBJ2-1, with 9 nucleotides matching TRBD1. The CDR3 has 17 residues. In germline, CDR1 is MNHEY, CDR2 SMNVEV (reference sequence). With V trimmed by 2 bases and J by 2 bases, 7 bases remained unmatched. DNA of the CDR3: TGTGCCAGCAGTTTAGGTTCGGGACAGGGAACCTACAATGAGCAGTTCTTC. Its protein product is CASSLGSGQGTYNEQFF.

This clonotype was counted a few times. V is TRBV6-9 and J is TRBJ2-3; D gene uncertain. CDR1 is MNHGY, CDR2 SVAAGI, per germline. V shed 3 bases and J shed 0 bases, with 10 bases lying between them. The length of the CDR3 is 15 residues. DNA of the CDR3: TGTGCCAGCAGTTACAGAGCAGTTAGCACAGATACGCAGTATTTT. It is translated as CASSYRAVSTDTQYF.

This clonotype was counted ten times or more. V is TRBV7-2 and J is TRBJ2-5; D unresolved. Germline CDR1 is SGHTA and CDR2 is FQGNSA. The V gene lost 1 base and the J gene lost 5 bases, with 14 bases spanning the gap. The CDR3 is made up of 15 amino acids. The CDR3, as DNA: TGTGCCAGCAGCTTAGTGTCGGTTCAAGGGGAGACCCAGTACTTC. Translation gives CASSLVSVQGETQYF.

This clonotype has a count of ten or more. CDR3 in amino acids: CASSYSRQGGTEAFF. In nucleotides, the CDR3 is TGTGCCAGCAGTTACTCACGACAGGGGGGCACTGAAGCTTTCTTT. V usage is TRBV6-5 and J usage is TRBJ1-1; the match to TRBD1 covers 9 bases. Germline V gene sequence: CDR1 MNHEY, CDR2 SVGAGI. The V and J ends lost 0 bases and 4 bases, in that order; junction bases with no gene match: 3. The CDR3 runs 15 residues.

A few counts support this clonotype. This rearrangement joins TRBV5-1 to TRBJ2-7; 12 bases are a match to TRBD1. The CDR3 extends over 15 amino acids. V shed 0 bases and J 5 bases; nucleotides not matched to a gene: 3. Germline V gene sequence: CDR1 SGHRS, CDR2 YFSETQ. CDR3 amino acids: CASSLGGTGGHEQYF. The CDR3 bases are TGCGCCAGCAGCTTGGGGGGGACAGGGGGCCACGAGCAGTACTTC. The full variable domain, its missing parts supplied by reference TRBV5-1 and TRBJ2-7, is KAGVTQTPRYLIKTRGQQVTLSCSPISGHRSVSWYQQTPGQGLQFLFEYFSETQRNKGNFPGRFSGRQFSNSRSEMNVSTLELGDSALYLCASSLGGTGGHEQYFGPGTRLTVT.

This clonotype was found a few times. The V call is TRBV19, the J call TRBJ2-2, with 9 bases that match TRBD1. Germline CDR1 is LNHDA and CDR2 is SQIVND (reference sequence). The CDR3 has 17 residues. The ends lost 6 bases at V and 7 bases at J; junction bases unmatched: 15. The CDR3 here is CASRMTSGTGTGGELFF. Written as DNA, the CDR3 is TGTGCCAGTAGAATGACTTCCGGGACAGGGACTGGCGGGGAGCTGTTTTTT.

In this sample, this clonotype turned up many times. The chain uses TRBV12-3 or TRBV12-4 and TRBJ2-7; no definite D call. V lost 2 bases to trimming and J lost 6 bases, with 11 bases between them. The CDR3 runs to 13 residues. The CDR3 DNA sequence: TGTGCCAGCAGTTTAACCCCTGTCGGCGAGCAGTACTTC. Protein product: CASSLTPVGEQYF.

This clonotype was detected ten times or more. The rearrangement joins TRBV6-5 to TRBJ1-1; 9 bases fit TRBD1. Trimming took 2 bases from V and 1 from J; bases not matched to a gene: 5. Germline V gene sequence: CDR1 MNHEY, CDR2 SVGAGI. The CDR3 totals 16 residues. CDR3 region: CASSYAGQGGNTEAFF. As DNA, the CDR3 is TGTGCCAGCAGTTACGCGGGACAGGGCGGGAACACTGAAGCTTTCTTT.

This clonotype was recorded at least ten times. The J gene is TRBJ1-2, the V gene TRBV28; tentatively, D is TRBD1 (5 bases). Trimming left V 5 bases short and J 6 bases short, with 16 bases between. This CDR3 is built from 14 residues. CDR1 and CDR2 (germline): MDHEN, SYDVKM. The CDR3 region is CASSPGTRGDGYTF. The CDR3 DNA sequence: TGTGCCAGCAGTCCCGGCACAAGGGGTGATGGCTACACCTTC.

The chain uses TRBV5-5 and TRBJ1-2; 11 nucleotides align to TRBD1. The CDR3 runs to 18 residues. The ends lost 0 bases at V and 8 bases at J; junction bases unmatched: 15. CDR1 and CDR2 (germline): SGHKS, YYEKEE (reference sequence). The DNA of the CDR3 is TGTGCCAGCAGCTTGGCACTTATAATTGGACAGGGGGCGCGAGGCTACACCTTC. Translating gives CASSLALIIGQGARGYTF.

The CDR3 DNA reads as TGTGCCAGCAGCCACCGTCGTCCGGGACAGGAAACCTACTGGGACACTGAAGCTTTCTTT. Its translation: CASSHRRPGQETYWDTEAFF. This sequence joins TRBV5-6 and TRBJ1-1; 8 bases line up with TRBD1. V was pared by 4 bases and J by 3 bases, with 23 bases of the junction left unmatched. This CDR3 comprises 20 residues. Germline V lookup: CDR1 SGHDT, CDR2 YYEEEE.

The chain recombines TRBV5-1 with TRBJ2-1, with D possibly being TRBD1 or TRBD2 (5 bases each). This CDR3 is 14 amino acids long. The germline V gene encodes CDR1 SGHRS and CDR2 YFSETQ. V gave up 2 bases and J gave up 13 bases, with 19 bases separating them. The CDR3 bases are TGCGCCAGCAGCTTTTGGGACGAGGATTCGGTACAGTTCTTC. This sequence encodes CASSFWDEDSVQFF. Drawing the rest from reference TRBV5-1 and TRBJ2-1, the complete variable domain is KAGVTQTPRYLIKTRGQQVTLSCSPISGHRSVSWYQQTPGQGLQFLFEYFSETQRNKGNFPGRFSGRQFSNSRSEMNVSTLELGDSALYLCASSFWDEDSVQFFGPGTRLTVL.

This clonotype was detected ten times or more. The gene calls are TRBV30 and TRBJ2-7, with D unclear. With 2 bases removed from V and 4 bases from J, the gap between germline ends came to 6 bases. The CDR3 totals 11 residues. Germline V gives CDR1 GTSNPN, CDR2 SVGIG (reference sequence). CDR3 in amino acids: CAWSRGYEQYF. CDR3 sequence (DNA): TGTGCCTGGAGTAGAGGATACGAGCAGTACTTC.

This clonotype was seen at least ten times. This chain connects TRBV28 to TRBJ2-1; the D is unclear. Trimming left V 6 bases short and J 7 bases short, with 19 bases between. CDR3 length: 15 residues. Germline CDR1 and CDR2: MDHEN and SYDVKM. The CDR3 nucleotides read TGTGCCAGCAGCCCGGTCCAAGCCTTGGGGAATGAGCAGTTCTTC. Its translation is CASSPVQALGNEQFF.

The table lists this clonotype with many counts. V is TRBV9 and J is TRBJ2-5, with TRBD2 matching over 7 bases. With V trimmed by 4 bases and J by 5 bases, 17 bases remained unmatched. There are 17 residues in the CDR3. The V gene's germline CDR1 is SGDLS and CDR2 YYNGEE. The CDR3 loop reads CASSPTVRREMPETQYF. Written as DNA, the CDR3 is TGTGCCAGCAGCCCCACCGTACGGCGGGAGATGCCTGAGACCCAGTACTTC. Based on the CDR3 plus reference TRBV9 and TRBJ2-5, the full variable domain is DSGVTQTPKHLITATGQRVTLRCSPRSGDLSVYWYQQSLDQGLQFLIQYYNGEERAKGNILERFSAQQFPDLHSELNLSSLELGDSALYFCASSPTVRREMPETQYFGPGTRLLVL.

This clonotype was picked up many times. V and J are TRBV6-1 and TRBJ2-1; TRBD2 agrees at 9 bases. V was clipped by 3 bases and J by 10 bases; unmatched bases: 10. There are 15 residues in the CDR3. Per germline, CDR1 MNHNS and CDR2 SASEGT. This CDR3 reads CASSEPGLAGFEQFF. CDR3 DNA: TGTGCCAGCAGTGAGCCGGGACTAGCTGGGTTCGAGCAGTTCTTC.

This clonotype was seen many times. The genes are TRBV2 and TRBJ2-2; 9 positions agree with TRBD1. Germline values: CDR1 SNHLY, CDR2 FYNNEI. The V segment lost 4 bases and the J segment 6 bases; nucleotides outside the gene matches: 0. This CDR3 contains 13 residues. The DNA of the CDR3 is TGTGCCAGCAGTGGGACAGGGGCCGGGGAGCTGTTTTTT. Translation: CASSGTGAGELFF.

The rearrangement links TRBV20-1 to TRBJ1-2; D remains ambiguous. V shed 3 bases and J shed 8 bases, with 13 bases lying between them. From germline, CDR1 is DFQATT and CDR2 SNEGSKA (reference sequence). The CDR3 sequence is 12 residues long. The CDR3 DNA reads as TGCAGTGCTAGCTATCCTACTGGGGGCTACACCTTC. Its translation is CSASYPTGGYTF.

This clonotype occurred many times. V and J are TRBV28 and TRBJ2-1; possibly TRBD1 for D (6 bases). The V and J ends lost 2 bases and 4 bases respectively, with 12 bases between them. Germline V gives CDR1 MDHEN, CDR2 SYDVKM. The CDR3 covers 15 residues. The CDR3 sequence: CASSLLRGSYNEQFF. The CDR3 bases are TGTGCCAGCAGTTTACTTAGGGGGTCATACAATGAGCAGTTCTTC.

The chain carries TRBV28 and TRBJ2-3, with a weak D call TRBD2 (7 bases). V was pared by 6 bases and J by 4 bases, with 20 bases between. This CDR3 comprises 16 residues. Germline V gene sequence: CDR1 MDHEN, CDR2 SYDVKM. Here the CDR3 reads CASSLLRGEGPDTQYF. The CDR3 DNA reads TGTGCCAGCAGCTTACTGAGGGGGGAGGGGCCAGATACGCAGTATTTT.